The 30 T cell receptor beta chains below all came from one sample that was sequenced in a study of blood T cell repertoires in COVID-19. Here immunoSEQ multiplex PCR was the method, and the copy in TCRdb shows in-frame clones only, minus some. Among 85,000 to 130,000 clones listed, approximately 80% were seen once. The sample taken for sequencing was peripheral blood. Receptors originate from a woman older than 75 with active or convalescent COVID-19.

The J gene is TRBJ2-7, the V gene TRBV5-5, with TRBD1 identical over 9 bases. Germline V gene sequence: CDR1 SGHKS, CDR2 YYEKEE (reference sequence). The CDR3 has 15 residues. The J segment lost 6 bases and the V segment lost 3 bases, leaving 10 bases of the junction unmatched. The CDR3 here is CASSWIQGAGREQYF. In nucleotides, the CDR3 is TGTGCCAGCAGCTGGATACAGGGGGCAGGTCGCGAGCAGTACTTC.

The chain recombines TRBV7-2 with TRBJ2-7, with TRBD1 matching 7 bases. Germline V gene lookup returns CDR1 SGHTA and CDR2 FQGNSA. The CDR3 spans 14 residues. Losses at the gene ends were 4 bases for V and 4 bases for J; bases not matched to a gene: 7. DNA of the CDR3: TGTGCCAGCAGCTACGGGACAGAATCTTACGAGCAGTACTTC. As protein: CASSYGTESYEQYF.

The V call is TRBV6-5, the J call TRBJ1-1; D is unclear. V was shortened by 2 bases and J by 7 bases, with 17 bases between the two germline ends. This CDR3 is 15 amino acids long. Germline CDR1 reads MNHEY; CDR2 reads SVGAGI. The DNA of the CDR3 is TGTGCCAGCAGTTACACTATCGAGATTTCTGATGAAGCTTTCTTT. Amino acid sequence: CASSYTIEISDEAFF.

The rearrangement joins TRBV7-2 to TRBJ1-6; 7 bases map to TRBD1. From germline, CDR1 is SGHTA and CDR2 FQGNSA. J gave up 5 bases and V 2 bases, and 6 bases lay outside the gene matches. This CDR3 has 16 residues. The CDR3 DNA follows: TGTGCCAGCAGCTTACTTGGACAGGTTAATAATTCACCCCTCCACTTT. Its translation is CASSLLGQVNNSPLHF.

This chain uses TRBV3-1 (or the pseudogene TRBV3-2) with TRBJ2-3, with 9 bases that match TRBD1. This CDR3 spans 16 amino acids. Trimming took 5 bases from V and 1 from J; bases not matched to a gene: 7. Germline lookup yields CDR1 LGHDT and CDR2 YNNKEL (reference sequence). CDR3 amino acids: CASSYRTGARTDTQYF. For the CDR3, the DNA is TGTGCCAGCAGCTATCGGACAGGGGCCCGCACAGATACGCAGTATTTT.

This clone was observed a single time. The chain combines TRBV5-6 with TRBJ1-2, with D possibly TRBD1 on 5 matching bases. The germline V gene encodes CDR1 SGHDT and CDR2 YYEEEE. The CDR3 totals 14 residues. Trimming stripped 4 bases from V and 2 bases from J, with 12 bases between. The CDR3 region has the DNA TGTGCCAGCAGCCGGAGGGGAGCCAACTATGGCTACACCTTC. Translated: CASSRRGANYGYTF.

The V call is TRBV7-2, the J call TRBJ1-5; the D gene is possibly TRBD1 (6 bases). V lost 5 bases and J lost 4, with 15 bases in between. Germline assignment: CDR1 SGHTA and CDR2 FQGNSA. The CDR3 spans 15 residues. CDR3 nucleotide sequence: TGTGCCAGCAGCCAAGAAGGGGGGGCGAATCAGCCCCAGCATTTT. Amino acids: CASSQEGGANQPQHF.

The gene calls are TRBV10-3 and TRBJ1-5, with D possibly matching TRBD1 (6 bases). V lost 3 bases, J lost 6 bases, and 12 bases lay in between. The germline CDR1 and CDR2 sequences are ENHRY and SYGVKD. CDR3 length: 14 amino acids. CDR3 loop: CAISEGQSGQPQHF. The DNA for the CDR3 is TGTGCCATCAGTGAAGGACAGTCGGGTCAGCCCCAGCATTTT.

The V gene is TRBV18, the J gene TRBJ1-2; 8 bases agree with TRBD1. Germline CDR1 is KGHSH and CDR2 is LQKENI. The CDR3 totals 16 residues. V was clipped by 2 bases and J by 2 bases; unmatched bases: 7. In nucleotides, the CDR3 is TGTGCCAGCTCACCAGTCAGGACAGGGACAAACTATGGCTACACCTTC. It codes for CASSPVRTGTNYGYTF. Based on the CDR3 plus reference TRBV18 and TRBJ1-2, the full variable domain is NAGVMQNPRHLVRRRGQEARLRCSPMKGHSHVYWYRQLPEEGLKFMVYLQKENIIDESGMPKERFSAEFPKEGPSILRIQQVVRGDSAAYFCASSPVRTGTNYGYTFGSGTRLTVV.

The CDR3 loop is CASSLRTGGVNTEAFF. The CDR3 DNA reads as TGTGCCAGCAGCCTGAGGACAGGGGGTGTGAACACTGAAGCTTTCTTT. V is TRBV7-2 and J is TRBJ1-1, with TRBD1 identical over 10 bases. The V and J ends lost 5 bases and 0 bases, in that order; junction bases with no gene match: 6. This CDR3 is built from 16 residues. Germline V gene sequence: CDR1 SGHTA, CDR2 FQGNSA.

The J gene is TRBJ1-2, the V gene TRBV15, with D perhaps matching TRBD1 (5 bases). The CDR3 runs to 15 residues. Germline V gives CDR1 LNHNV, CDR2 YYDKDF (reference sequence). V lost 2 bases to trimming and J lost 0 bases, with 10 bases between them. The CDR3: CATSRIQAANYGYTF. The CDR3 DNA reads as TGTGCCACCAGCAGAATACAGGCGGCTAACTATGGCTACACCTTC.

The V call is TRBV6-5, the J call TRBJ1-2; D possibly corresponds to TRBD1 (6 bases). The CDR3 has 15 residues. Trimming removed 0 bases from V and 4 bases from J, with 12 bases in between. Germline CDR1 reads MNHEY; CDR2 reads SVGAGI. The CDR3 loop reads CASSYSSGTPYGYTF. The CDR3 nucleotides are TGTGCCAGCAGTTACTCTTCCGGGACACCCTATGGCTACACCTTC.

This sequence joins TRBV7-9 and TRBJ1-5, with D possibly being TRBD1 (5 bases). Trimming pared 5 bases from V and 7 bases from J, leaving 12 bases between. Germline loops: CDR1 SEHNR, CDR2 FQNEAQ (reference sequence). The CDR3 extends over 13 amino acids. The DNA for the CDR3 is TGTGCCAGCAGCAAGGAGGGGCGGCAGCCCCAGCATTTT. Its translation: CASSKEGRQPQHF.

This clone appeared a few times. The chain employs TRBV23-1 and TRBJ1-1, with 7 bases that match TRBD1. TRBV23-1 is recorded as an ORF, its role being uncertain. The CDR3 is made up of 18 amino acids. J was trimmed by 4 bases and V by 6 bases; bases with no gene match: 20. The CDR3 sequence: CASSPQRQGRISCTEAFF. The CDR3 DNA reads TGCGCCAGCAGCCCCCAGAGACAGGGCCGCATTTCTTGCACTGAAGCTTTCTTT.

The CDR3 DNA is TGTGCCAGTAGGGGGACAGCCTCAGGGGTCTACGAGCAGTACTTC. Amino acid sequence: CASRGTASGVYEQYF. The V gene is TRBV19, the J gene TRBJ2-7, with 7 positions matching TRBD1. The germline CDR1 and CDR2 sequences are LNHDA and SQIVND (reference sequence). Trimming took 6 bases from V and 3 from J; bases not matched to a gene: 11. The CDR3 totals 15 residues.

This clone came up a few times. This chain joins TRBV9 and TRBJ1-6; possibly TRBD1 for D (5 bases). Germline V gene sequence: CDR1 SGDLS, CDR2 YYNGEE. The CDR3 is made up of 15 amino acids. V was cut by 4 bases and J by 7 bases, with 15 bases left in between. The CDR3 coding sequence is TGTGCCAGCAGCCCCCCAGGGTCCCTAAATTCACCCCTCCACTTT. Translated, it gives CASSPPGSLNSPLHF.

This chain uses TRBV15 with TRBJ1-3; tentatively, D is TRBD1 (5 bases). This CDR3 has 15 residues. Germline CDR1 LNHNV, CDR2 YYDKDF (reference sequence). V lost 0 bases to trimming and J lost 3 bases, with 9 bases between them. CDR3 in amino acids: CATSRDSRDGNTIYF. The CDR3 DNA is TGTGCCACCAGCAGAGATAGCAGGGATGGAAACACCATATATTTT.

The genes are TRBV30 and TRBJ1-2; D is undetermined. The CDR3 has 17 amino acids. Per the germline V gene, CDR1 is GTSNPN and CDR2 is SVGIG (reference sequence). V was trimmed by 8 bases and J by 4 bases, leaving 29 bases between them. The CDR3 spells CAGLLTPGSQKGYGYTF. CDR3 sequence (DNA): TGTGCCGGACTACTGACTCCCGGGAGCCAAAAGGGCTATGGCTACACCTTC.

The chain carries TRBV5-4 and TRBJ2-1, with D uncertain. The CDR3 consists of 13 residues. Germline V gene sequence: CDR1 SGHNT, CDR2 YYREEE (reference sequence). V was cut by 1 base and J by 5 bases, with 7 bases left in between. The CDR3 loop is CASSLFFNNEQFF. The CDR3 DNA follows: TGTGCCAGCAGCTTGTTTTTCAACAATGAGCAGTTCTTC.

The genes are TRBV19 and TRBJ2-7, with 7 bases lining up with TRBD1. The CDR3 covers 13 residues. J lost 4 bases, V lost 5 bases, and 5 bases had no gene match. Germline CDR1 reads LNHDA; CDR2 reads SQIVND (reference sequence). The CDR3 loop is CASSWTGQYEQYF. The CDR3 coding sequence is TGTGCCAGTAGTTGGACAGGACAATACGAGCAGTACTTC.

The chain has TRBV6-4 and TRBJ2-7; a weak D match, TRBD2 (5 bases). V was clipped by 7 bases and J by 3 bases, with 19 bases between them. CDR1 is MRHNA, CDR2 SNTAGT, per germline. The CDR3 has 15 residues. This CDR3 reads CASIIRRSDHYEQYF. DNA of the CDR3: TGTGCCAGCATTATAAGGAGGTCAGACCACTACGAGCAGTACTTC.

The chain links TRBV7-9 to TRBJ1-4; 11 bases are shared with TRBD1. Trimming at V came to 5 bases and at J to 10 bases, leaving 3 bases not matched to a gene. From germline, CDR1 is SEHNR and CDR2 FQNEAQ (reference sequence). CDR3 length: 13 amino acids. CDR3 DNA: TGTGCCAGCAGCCCCGGGACAGGGGGAAAACTGTTTTTT. Protein product: CASSPGTGGKLFF.

The V gene is TRBV28, the J gene TRBJ2-7; 8 bases align to TRBD1. V lost 3 bases to trimming and J lost 6 bases; unmatched junction nucleotides: 10. Germline CDR1 reads MDHEN; CDR2 reads SYDVKM. The CDR3 consists of 15 residues. The CDR3, as DNA: TGTGCCAGCAGTTTGCCTGGGACAGGATACTCCGAGCAGTACTTC. Protein product: CASSLPGTGYSEQYF.

This chain links TRBV28 with TRBJ2-1, with D possibly being TRBD1 (6 bases). The CDR3 runs 15 residues. Per the germline V gene, CDR1 is MDHEN and CDR2 is SYDVKM. Trimming took off 6 bases at V and 9 bases at J, with 21 bases between the two ends. CDR3 sequence reads: CASRGTGHGRGEQFF. In DNA form, the CDR3 reads TGTGCCAGCAGAGGAACGGGACACGGAAGGGGTGAGCAGTTCTTC.

The rearrangement links TRBV2 to TRBJ1-2; 10 bases map to TRBD1. The length of the CDR3 is 15 residues. V shed 3 bases and J 7 bases; nucleotides not matched to a gene: 8. Germline lookup yields CDR1 SNHLY and CDR2 FYNNEI. CDR3 nucleotides: TGTGCCAGCAGTGAGTCGGGACAGGGGATTTCTGGCTACACCTTC. It codes for CASSESGQGISGYTF. Full variable domain (rest looked up from reference TRBV2 and TRBJ1-2): EPEVTQTPSHQVTQMGQEVILRCVPISNHLYFYWYRQILGQKVEFLVSFYNNEISEKSEIFDDQFSVERPDGSNFTLKIRSTKLEDSAMYFCASSESGQGISGYTFGSGTRLTVV.

CDR3 amino acids: CATNRDSYGYTF. The CDR3 DNA sequence: TGTGCCACTAACCGGGACAGCTATGGCTACACCTTC. The chain employs TRBV10-3 and TRBJ1-2, with TRBD1 matching over 7 bases. CDR1 is ENHRY and CDR2 is SYGVKD in the germline V gene. Unmatched junction bases numbered 6, after V lost 10 bases and J lost 4 bases. The CDR3 length is 12 residues.

DNA of the CDR3: TGTGCCAGCAGATACCAGTTGAACACTGAAGCTTTCTTT. Its translation is CASRYQLNTEAFF. The chain combines TRBV5-5 with TRBJ1-1; D ambiguous. In germline, CDR1 is SGHKS, CDR2 YYEKEE (reference sequence). The ends were cut back, 5 bases at V and 0 bases at J, with 8 bases in the middle. The CDR3 runs 13 residues.

The chain carries TRBV7-9 and TRBJ1-2; D call uncertain. V dropped 5 bases and J dropped 3 bases, with 16 bases sitting between them. From germline, CDR1 is SEHNR and CDR2 FQNEAQ (reference sequence). This CDR3 is 15 amino acids long. The CDR3 sequence is CASSLTPPPDYGYTF. CDR3 DNA sequence: TGTGCCAGCAGCCTGACACCTCCCCCTGACTATGGCTACACCTTC. Filled out from reference TRBV7-9 and TRBJ1-2, the complete variable domain reads DTGVSQNPRHKITKRGQNVTFRCDPISEHNRLYWYRQTLGQGPEFLTYFQNEAQLEKSRLLSDRFSAERPKGSFSTLEIQRTEQGDSAMYLCASSLTPPPDYGYTFGSGTRLTVV.

This clone was counted between two and nine times. This chain joins TRBV4-3 and TRBJ2-2; TRBD1 might be the D (6 bases). CDR1 is LGHNA, CDR2 YSLEER, per germline. The CDR3 consists of 16 residues. With 3 bases removed from V and 7 bases from J, the gap between germline ends came to 18 bases. Here the CDR3 DNA reads TGCGCCAGCAGCCACCCCTCCCCAGGGGCTGGCGGGGAGCTGTTTTTT. It codes for CASSHPSPGAGGELFF.

This clone was counted a single time. This chain uses TRBV2 with TRBJ1-6, with D possibly matching TRBD1 (6 bases). CDR3 length: 15 residues. CDR1 and CDR2 from the germline V gene are SNHLY and FYNNEI. V lost 10 bases, J lost 0 bases, and 13 bases lay in between. CDR3: CATGQPSSYNSPLHF. As DNA, the CDR3 is TGTGCCACAGGACAGCCGAGCTCCTATAATTCACCCCTCCACTTT.